The sequence of this TCR beta chain was determined in a study of beta chain features in type 1 diabetes. General study findings and limits: Within patients, naive, central memory and Treg TCRB repertoires seemed more similar than within healthy donors.

Germline V gene lookup returns CDR1 LNHDA and CDR2 SQIVND (reference sequence). J lost 4 bases, V lost 6 bases, and 5 bases had no gene match. The CDR3 has 13 amino acids. This clone has more than one count but fewer than ten. The antigen is unknown. Reverse transcription of all isolated RNA meant that expressed TCRB transcripts were sequenced. Libraries were prepared by immunoSEQ multiplex PCR; TCRdb keeps only in-frame clonotypes and omits some of them. The sample yields a few hundred thousand clones, around 15% seen once. The chain recombines TRBV19 with TRBJ1-1; TRBD1 matches at 7 bases. This receptor was obtained from a man aged 25 to 40 in good health. Sequenced sample: central memory CD4+ T cells from blood. The CDR3 DNA reads TGTGCCAGTAGCACACAGGGGAGCACTGAAGCTTTCTTT. Translation: CASSTQGSTEAFF. Variable domain in full (rest from reference TRBV19 and TRBJ1-1): DGGITQSPKYLFRKEGQNVTLSCEQNLNHDAMYWYRQDPGQGLRLIYYSQIVNDFQKGDIAEGYSVSREKKESFPLTVTSAQKNPTAFYLCASSTQGSTEAFFGQGTRLTVV.